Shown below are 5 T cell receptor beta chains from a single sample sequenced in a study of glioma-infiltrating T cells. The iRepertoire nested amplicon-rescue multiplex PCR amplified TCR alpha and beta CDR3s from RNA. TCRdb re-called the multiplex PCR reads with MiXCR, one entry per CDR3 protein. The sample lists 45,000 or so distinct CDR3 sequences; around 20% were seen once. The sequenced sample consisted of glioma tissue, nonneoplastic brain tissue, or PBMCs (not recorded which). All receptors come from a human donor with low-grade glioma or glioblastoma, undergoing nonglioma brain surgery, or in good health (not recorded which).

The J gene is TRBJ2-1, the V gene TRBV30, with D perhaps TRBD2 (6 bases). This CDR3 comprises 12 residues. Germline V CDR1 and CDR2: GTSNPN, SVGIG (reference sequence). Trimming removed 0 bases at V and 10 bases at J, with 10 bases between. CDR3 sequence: CAWSVVGGEQFF. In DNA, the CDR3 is TGTGCCTGGAGTGTAGTCGGAGGGGAGCAGTTCTTC.

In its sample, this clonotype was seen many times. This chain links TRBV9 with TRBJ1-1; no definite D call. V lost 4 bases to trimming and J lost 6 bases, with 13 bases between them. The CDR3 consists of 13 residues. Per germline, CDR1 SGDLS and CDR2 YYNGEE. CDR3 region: CASSLTDVPEAFF. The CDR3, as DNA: TGTGCCAGCAGCCTGACGGACGTCCCTGAAGCTTTCTTT. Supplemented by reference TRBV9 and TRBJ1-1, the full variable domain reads DSGVTQTPKHLITATGQRVTLRCSPRSGDLSVYWYQQSLDQGLQFLIQYYNGEERAKGNILERFSAQQFPDLHSELNLSSLELGDSALYFCASSLTDVPEAFFGQGTRLTVV.

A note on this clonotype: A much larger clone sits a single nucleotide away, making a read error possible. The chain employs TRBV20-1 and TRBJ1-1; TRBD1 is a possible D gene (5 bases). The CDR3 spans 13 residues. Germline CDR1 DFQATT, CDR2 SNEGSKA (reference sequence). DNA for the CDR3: TGCAGTGCTCCCGAGACGTTGGACACTGAAGTTTTCTTT. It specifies CSAPETLDTEVFF.

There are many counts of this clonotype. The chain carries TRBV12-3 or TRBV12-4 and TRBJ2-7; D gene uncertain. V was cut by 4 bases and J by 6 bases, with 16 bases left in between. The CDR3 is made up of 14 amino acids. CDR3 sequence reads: CASSSLVSPLEQYF. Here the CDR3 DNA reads TGTGCCAGCAGTTCTCTAGTATCCCCCCTCGAGCAGTACTTC.

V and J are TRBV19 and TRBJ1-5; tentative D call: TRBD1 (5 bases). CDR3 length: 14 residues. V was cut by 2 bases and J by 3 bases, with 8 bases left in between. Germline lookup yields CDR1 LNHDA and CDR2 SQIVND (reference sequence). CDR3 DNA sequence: TGTGCCAGTAGTATAAGGGGAAACAATCAGCCCCAGCATTTT. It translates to CASSIRGNNQPQHF.